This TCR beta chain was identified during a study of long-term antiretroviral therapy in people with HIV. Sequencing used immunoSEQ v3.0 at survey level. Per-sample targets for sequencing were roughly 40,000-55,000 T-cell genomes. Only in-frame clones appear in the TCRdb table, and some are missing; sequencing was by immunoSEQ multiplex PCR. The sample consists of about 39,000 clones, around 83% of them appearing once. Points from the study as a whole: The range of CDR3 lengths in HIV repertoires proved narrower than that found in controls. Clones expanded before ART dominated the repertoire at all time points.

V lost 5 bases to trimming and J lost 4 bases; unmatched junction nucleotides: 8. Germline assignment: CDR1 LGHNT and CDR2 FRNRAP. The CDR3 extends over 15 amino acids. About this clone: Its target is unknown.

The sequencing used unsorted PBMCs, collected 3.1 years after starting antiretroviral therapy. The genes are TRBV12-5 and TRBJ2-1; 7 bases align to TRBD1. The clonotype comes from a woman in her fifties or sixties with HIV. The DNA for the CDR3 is TGTGCTAGTGGTCCGTGGACAGGAACATACAATGAGCAGTTCTTC. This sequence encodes CASGPWTGTYNEQFF.